Reported below is one T cell receptor beta chain. Its specificity is unknown. Germline CDR1 GTSNPN, CDR2 SVGIG (reference sequence). The J segment lost 5 bases and the V segment lost 2 bases, leaving 2 bases of the junction unmatched. The CDR3 contains 14 residues. The sample comes from a study of cytomegalovirus exposure and HLA in healthy donors. Findings of the study overall: TCR beta chains associated with HLA were, in a later analysis, more clonally expanded than equally common others.

Researchers ran the PCR with 60 Vbeta and 13 Jbeta primers. Original methodology: Later analysis identified 80 million to 90 million unique TCR beta chains, about 10 million shared. The assay was immunoSEQ multiplex PCR, and TCRdb's table has in-frame clones only and misses some. For V, J and clone size, that table is used; D and trimming come from the DNA. The table records more than 150,000 clones, roughly four fifths of them present only once. The V and J genes are TRBV30 and TRBJ2-5; 13 positions agree with TRBD2. This clonotype was obtained from a man aged 18-30 years in good health and CMV-seronegative. The source material was PBMCs. CDR3 bases: TGTGCCTGGAGTAAGGGACTAGCGGGGGAGACCCAGTACTTC. Translation: CAWSKGLAGETQYF.